The clone carrying this T cell receptor beta chain has a single count. No antigen is known for it. The donor cohort consisted entirely of Caucasian adults residing in Nashville, Tennessee. Deep-level running was used for the assay. Authors' methods: Without quality scores, immunoSEQ junctional reads could not be filtered like full-length reads. TCRdb's table, derived via immunoSEQ multiplex PCR, lists solely in-frame clones and lacks some. V and J calls and clone size are as listed in that table; D and trimming were resolved from the DNA. The sample lists some 2,000,000 clones; 95% were seen once. The data stem from a study of shared clonotypes between healthy human individuals. Study findings and constraints: The represented genetic and exposure-history diversity was limited by the small number of donors.

This CDR3 region has 16 residues. With 2 bases clipped from V and 4 bases from J, the junction kept 4 bases outside the gene matches. Looked up from germline, CDR1 is MNHNS and CDR2 is SASEGT. V usage is TRBV6-1 and J usage is TRBJ2-1, with 11 bases that match TRBD1. The receptor was derived from a man younger than 35 in good health. Sequencing was performed on naive CD4+ T cells sorted from blood. Subset defined: CD45RA+ positively selected. As DNA, the CDR3 is TGTGCCAGCAGTGAATGGGACAGGGGGTCTTACAATGAGCAGTTCTTC. The encoded protein is CASSEWDRGSYNEQFF.